A single sample is the source of the 7 T cell receptor beta chains below, sequenced in a study of control samples from healthy donors and cancer patients. Libraries were prepared by immunoSEQ multiplex PCR; TCRdb keeps only in-frame clonotypes and omits some of them. The table has about 120,000 clones, over 75% seen once; the top ten hold 0.95% to 1.3%. The material sequenced was PBMCs. The receptors here all came from a woman aged 50 to 60 with colorectal cancer.

The V gene is TRBV19, the J gene TRBJ2-1; the D is unclear. The CDR3 runs to 9 residues. Trimming shortened V by 9 bases and J by 9 bases, and 6 bases separated the two germline ends. Germline V gene lookup returns CDR1 LNHDA and CDR2 SQIVND (reference sequence). The CDR3 sequence: CASGREQFF. CDR3 nucleotide sequence: TGTGCCAGCGGTCGTGAGCAGTTCTTC.

The chain has TRBV7-8 and TRBJ2-7, with TRBD2 identical over 10 bases. The V gene's germline CDR1 is SGHVS and CDR2 FQNEAQ. CDR3 length: 15 amino acids. The V and J ends lost 5 bases and 3 bases, in that order; junction bases with no gene match: 7. The CDR3 spells CASSEGLATDYEQYF. CDR3 nucleotides: TGTGCCAGCAGCGAGGGACTAGCGACGGACTACGAGCAGTACTTC.

The CDR3, as DNA: TGCACCAGCAGCCAAGAGAGGGAAAAGTCCGGGGTGGGCACCGGGGAGCTGTTTTTT. Residues: CTSSQEREKSGVGTGELFF. The chain has TRBV1 and TRBJ2-2; the D call in the table, TRBD2, was not verified against the DNA. TRBV1 is termed a pseudogene. The length of the CDR3 is 19 residues.

The gene calls are TRBV11-2 and TRBJ2-5, with D perhaps TRBD2 (5 bases). This CDR3 spans 15 amino acids. V lost 2 bases, J lost 2 bases, and 12 bases lay in between. Germline-derived CDR1 and CDR2 are SGHAT and FQNNGV. CDR3 protein: CASSLRGLKQETQYF. The CDR3 DNA reads TGTGCCAGCAGCTTAAGAGGGCTAAAACAAGAGACCCAGTACTTC.

The CDR3 nucleotides read TGTGCCAGCAGCGCCTCACAGGGGAACACTGAAGCTTTCTTT. Translation gives CASSASQGNTEAFF. This chain joins TRBV6-5 and TRBJ1-1; D perhaps matches TRBD1 (6 bases). The germline CDR1 and CDR2 sequences are MNHEY and SVGAGI. This CDR3 region has 14 residues. Trimming took off 6 bases at V and 1 base at J, with 12 bases between the two ends.

This chain's CDR3 is CAWSPGGFYNEQFF. CDR3 in DNA: TGTGCCTGGAGCCCCGGGGGATTTTACAATGAGCAGTTCTTC. This sequence joins TRBV30 and TRBJ2-1; D might be TRBD2 (6 bases). Trimming removed 3 bases from V and 4 bases from J, with 13 bases in between. This CDR3 contains 14 residues. Germline loops: CDR1 GTSNPN, CDR2 SVGIG (reference sequence).

This clone has a single count. J is TRBJ1-5 and V is TRBV7-9, with TRBD1 matching over 7 bases. There are 14 residues in the CDR3. Losses at the gene ends were 4 bases for V and 5 bases for J; bases not matched to a gene: 5. Germline assignment: CDR1 SEHNR and CDR2 FQNEAQ (reference sequence). In DNA form, the CDR3 reads TGTGCCAGCAGCTCTCTCACAGGGGATCAGCCCCAGCATTTT. Protein product: CASSSLTGDQPQHF.